This T cell receptor (beta chain) was recovered during a study of T cell repertoires in cytomegalovirus infection. Study background: Recently identified HLA-C-restricted CMV epitopes were among the peptides used. Public TCR beta signatures were indicative of both CMV infection and a matching HLA type.

A single count supports this clonotype. Its antigen remains unidentified. The CDR3 runs to 18 residues. The V gene's germline CDR1 is LNHDA and CDR2 SQIVND (reference sequence). V was clipped by 3 bases and J by 3 bases, with 23 bases between them. Via MiXCR, TCRdb re-called the reads, giving one row per CDR3 protein. Of hundreds of thousands of distinct CDR3 sequences in the sample, roughly 42% were seen once. Study results and limitations: HLA-C-restricted CMV clonotypes gave the most frequent clonotype in two of eight donors. Totalled public TCR beta family frequency picked out people who carried CMV plus the relevant HLA.

This sample comprised cultured PBMCs, obtained from culture after CMV antigen stimulation. This receptor was obtained from a human donor in good health (CMV status not recorded). Some clones in this sample may be carry-over from other donors' samples. This chain uses TRBV19 with TRBJ2-5; D perhaps matches TRBD1 (9 bases). The CDR3 protein is CASSMTYRGRGGKETQYF. The CDR3 DNA follows: TGTGCCAGTAGTATGACGTACAGGGGGCGCGGGGGGAAAGAGACCCAGTACTTC.